This T cell receptor (beta chain) appears in the sequencing data of a study of T cell repertoires in cytomegalovirus infection. Study at large: CMV infection plus the matching HLA type was flagged by public TCR beta signatures. Points from the study as a whole: Dominant in the ex vivo response were TCR beta clonotypes restricted by HLA-C and specific for CMV. The study identified carriers of CMV plus the relevant HLA from cumulative public TCR beta family frequency.

This clonotype occurred a few times. Its antigen is as yet unknown. TCRdb passed the reads through MiXCR, listing each CDR3 protein once. The repertoire holds about 400,000 distinct CDR3 sequences, around 18% seen once, with about 10% in the top ten. Germline values: CDR1 LNHDA, CDR2 SQIVND (reference sequence). The V and J ends lost 5 bases and 5 bases respectively, with 13 bases between them. This CDR3 contains 14 residues. Sequencing was done on a sample of PBMCs. This chain joins TRBV19 and TRBJ1-5; D gene uncertain. This receptor was obtained from a human donor in good health (CMV status not recorded). Some clones in this sample may be carry-over from other donors' samples. DNA of the CDR3: TGTGCCAGTAGTTTCTCCCCTGGGGATCAGCCCCAGCATTTT. Encoded protein: CASSFSPGDQPQHF.